Below are 25 T cell receptor beta chains sequenced from a single sample in a study of blood T cell repertoires in COVID-19. Generated by immunoSEQ multiplex PCR, the TCRdb table keeps only in-frame clones and is missing some. There are 100,000 or so clones in the sample; around 81% occur only once, and less than 45% lies in the top ten. The sequencing sample was made of peripheral blood. These receptors were obtained from a man older than 75 with acute or convalescent COVID-19.

This clone was recorded a few times. This sequence joins TRBV5-1 and TRBJ2-7, with 11 bases matching TRBD1. In germline, CDR1 is SGHRS, CDR2 YFSETQ. V was pared by 4 bases and J by 0 bases, with 6 bases of the junction left unmatched. The CDR3 sequence is 16 residues long. CDR3 bases: TGCGCCAGCAGCGCGGGACAGGGGGGGTTCTCCTACGAGCAGTACTTC. Protein: CASSAGQGGFSYEQYF.

This chain connects TRBV7-8 to TRBJ1-2, with 10 bases lining up with TRBD1. The CDR3 runs 15 residues. With 4 bases clipped from V and 8 bases from J, the junction kept 10 bases outside the gene matches. Germline CDR1 reads SGHVS; CDR2 reads FQNEAQ. This CDR3 reads CASSYVDRGHLGYTF. The CDR3, as DNA: TGTGCCAGCAGCTATGTCGACAGGGGGCATTTGGGCTACACCTTC.

The CDR3 DNA reads as TGTGCCAGCAGCAAAGACGGACTCGGCGATGGCTACACCTTC. Protein product: CASSKDGLGDGYTF. This chain uses TRBV21-1 with TRBJ1-2. TRBV21-1 represents a pseudogene. The CDR3 consists of 14 residues.

There are a few counts of this clone. The rearrangement uses TRBV2 and TRBJ2-7, with TRBD1 matching over 11 bases. Germline assignment: CDR1 SNHLY and CDR2 FYNNEI. The CDR3 sequence is 13 residues long. V lost 6 bases, J lost 5 bases, and 3 bases stayed unmatched. The CDR3 sequence is CASRGDRGDEQYF. For the CDR3, the DNA is TGTGCCAGCAGGGGGGACAGGGGGGACGAGCAGTACTTC.

The chain recombines TRBV7-2 with TRBJ2-3; 13 bases match TRBD2. Trimming cost V 1 base and J 5 bases; bases outside gene matches: 3. Germline-derived CDR1 and CDR2 are SGHTA and FQGNSA. This CDR3 has 16 amino acids. For the CDR3, the DNA is TGTGCCAGCAGCTTAGGACTAGCGGGAGGATTAGATACGCAGTATTTT. Its translation: CASSLGLAGGLDTQYF. Using reference TRBV7-2 and TRBJ2-3 for the parts outside the CDR3, the full variable domain is GAGVSQSPSNKVTEKGKDVELRCDPISGHTALYWYRQSLGQGLEFLIYFQGNSAPDKSGLPSDRFSAERTGGSVSTLTIQRTQQEDSAVYLCASSLGLAGGLDTQYFGPGTRLTVL.

This chain links TRBV5-1 with TRBJ2-1; D gene uncertain. Deletions cut 6 bases from V and 7 bases from J, with 14 bases between. The CDR3 runs 13 residues. CDR1 SGHRS and CDR2 YFSETQ come from the germline V gene. For the CDR3, the DNA is TGCGCCAGCACCATTATCCCCGGGAATGAGCAGTTCTTC. Its protein is CASTIIPGNEQFF.

V usage is TRBV28 and J usage is TRBJ1-1; the D gene is possibly TRBD1 (6 bases). The V and J ends lost 7 bases and 1 base respectively, with 19 bases between them. Germline V lookup: CDR1 MDHEN, CDR2 SYDVKM. The CDR3 has 16 residues. Written as DNA, the CDR3 is TGTGCCAGCACCCAAAGGGGGACTATCTCGAACACTGAAGCTTTCTTT. The encoded protein is CASTQRGTISNTEAFF.

A single count supports this clone. The genes are TRBV28 and TRBJ1-6; D gene ambiguous. Trimming took 3 bases from V and 10 from J, leaving 7 bases between them. This CDR3 region has 12 residues. CDR1 is MDHEN and CDR2 is SYDVKM in the germline V gene. The CDR3 spells CASSFSVSPLHF. CDR3 nucleotides: TGTGCCAGCAGTTTTTCGGTATCACCCCTCCACTTT.

The chain couples TRBV6-1 to TRBJ2-4; TRBD1 is a possible D gene (5 bases). Trimming left V 3 bases short and J 0 bases short, with 12 bases between. This CDR3 contains 16 residues. From germline, CDR1 is MNHNS and CDR2 SASEGT. The CDR3, as DNA: TGTGCCAGCAGTGATCGGGCAGGGTCAGCCAAAAACATTCAGTACTTC. Encoded protein: CASSDRAGSAKNIQYF.

The chain couples TRBV29-1 to TRBJ2-2; 9 bases fit TRBD1. Germline CDR1 is SQVTM and CDR2 is ANQGSEA. Trimming cost V 4 bases and J 3 bases; bases outside gene matches: 9. The CDR3 extends over 16 amino acids. The CDR3 coding sequence is TGCAGCGTTGGATCGGGGACAGGGCAGGACACCGGGGAGCTGTTTTTT. This gives the protein CSVGSGTGQDTGELFF.

This clone was seen only a few times. The chain has TRBV4-1 and TRBJ2-7; D may be TRBD2 (6 bases). The germline V and J ends were trimmed by 0 bases and 1 base, with 10 bases remaining between them. Germline CDR1 and CDR2: MGHRA and YSYEKL. The CDR3 contains 15 residues. In DNA, the CDR3 is TGCGCCAGCAGCCAAGAGGCGGGGAATTCCTACGAGCAGTACTTC. This sequence encodes CASSQEAGNSYEQYF.

This clone was recorded a few times. V usage is TRBV10-3 and J usage is TRBJ2-7, with TRBD1 as a possible D gene (7 bases). The CDR3 has 15 amino acids. Germline V gene lookup returns CDR1 ENHRY and CDR2 SYGVKD. Trimming took off 5 bases at V and 4 bases at J, with 18 bases between the two ends. This chain's CDR3 is CAISSPDRDSYEQYF. CDR3 bases: TGTGCCATCAGTTCCCCTGACAGGGACTCGTACGAGCAGTACTTC.

The chain is built from TRBV14 and TRBJ2-7; perhaps TRBD2 as D (6 bases). V was pared by 2 bases and J by 3 bases, with 11 bases between. Germline V gene data show CDR1 as SGHDN and CDR2 as FVKESK. The CDR3 contains 14 residues. The CDR3 is CASSQTGSYYEQYF. CDR3 in DNA: TGTGCCAGCAGCCAAACCGGGAGCTACTACGAGCAGTACTTC.

This clone was counted only a few times. The J gene is TRBJ1-5, the V gene TRBV19; maybe TRBD1 (6 bases). V gave up 8 bases and J gave up 4 bases, with 15 bases separating them. The CDR3 has 14 amino acids. Germline V gives CDR1 LNHDA, CDR2 SQIVND (reference sequence). The CDR3 DNA reads TGTGCCAGTGGGATTACAGGGTCTAATCAGCCCCAGCATTTT. Translating gives CASGITGSNQPQHF.

J is TRBJ1-1 and V is TRBV2; 7 nucleotides align to TRBD1. This CDR3 is 14 amino acids long. CDR1 and CDR2 (germline): SNHLY, FYNNEI. Trimming removed 5 bases from V and 5 bases from J; junction bases left unmatched: 8. In DNA form, the CDR3 reads TGTGCCAGCAGTACTCAGGGGGGTGAAACTGAAGCTTTCTTT. This sequence encodes CASSTQGGETEAFF.

This chain connects TRBV6-5 to TRBJ1-5; D gene uncertain. Trimming took 6 bases from V and 7 from J, leaving 10 bases between them. CDR3 size: 12 residues. Looked up from germline, CDR1 is MNHEY and CDR2 is SVGAGI. The CDR3 DNA sequence: TGTGCCAGCAGGAGGGTTAGACAGCCCCAGCATTTT. Translation: CASRRVRQPQHF.

The V call is TRBV9, the J call TRBJ2-5; tentative D call: TRBD1 (6 bases). The germline CDR1 and CDR2 sequences are SGDLS and YYNGEE. CDR3 length: 15 amino acids. The V end lost 4 bases, the J end lost 5 bases, and 18 bases lay between the germline ends. The CDR3 coding sequence is TGTGCCAGCAGCCTGACCCCGGCTGGGGGCGAGACCCAGTACTTC. Protein: CASSLTPAGGETQYF.

In DNA form, the CDR3 reads TGTGCCAGCAGAAGTACGGGACTCATGAACACTGAAGCTTTCTTT. It codes for CASRSTGLMNTEAFF. The chain is built from TRBV7-3 and TRBJ1-1, with D tentatively TRBD1 (5 bases). V shed 6 bases and J shed 0 bases, with 14 bases lying between them. This CDR3 region has 15 residues. Germline V gene lookup returns CDR1 SGHTA and CDR2 FQGTGA.

Only a few counts were recorded for this clone. The chain joins TRBV7-3 to TRBJ1-2; D perhaps matches TRBD1 (5 bases). From germline, CDR1 is SGHTA and CDR2 FQGTGA. Trimming left V 5 bases short and J 3 bases short, with 16 bases between. This CDR3 has 15 amino acids. Written as DNA, the CDR3 is TGTGCCAGCAGCCCGCAGGCGGGACGGGACTATGGCTACACCTTC. Its translation is CASSPQAGRDYGYTF.

The chain is built from TRBV6-1 and TRBJ1-3; D not resolved. The CDR3 covers 14 residues. Germline V lookup: CDR1 MNHNS, CDR2 SASEGT. V lost 3 bases and J lost 4, with 10 bases in between. CDR3 nucleotide sequence: TGTGCCAGCAGTGACAGGCCCCGAGGAAACACCATATATTTT. This translates into CASSDRPRGNTIYF.

The chain couples TRBV6-5 to TRBJ1-1, with a possible D match to TRBD1 (5 bases). V shed 6 bases and J shed 0 bases, with 8 bases lying between them. The CDR3 extends over 13 amino acids. Germline CDR1 is MNHEY and CDR2 is SVGAGI. The CDR3 sequence is CASRGGMNTEAFF. CDR3 DNA sequence: TGTGCCAGCAGGGGGGGTATGAACACTGAAGCTTTCTTT.

The chain uses TRBV2 and TRBJ1-5; 8 nucleotides agree with TRBD1. The germline gives CDR1 SNHLY, CDR2 FYNNEI. V shed 2 bases, J shed 0 bases, and the junction held 12 bases outside the gene matches. This CDR3 is 19 amino acids long. The CDR3 DNA reads as TGTGCCAGCAGTGAATCGGGGTGGACAGGGACCTATAGCAATCAGCCCCAGCATTTT. Encoded protein: CASSESGWTGTYSNQPQHF.

This clone was detected only a few times. The chain recombines TRBV11-2 with TRBJ2-1; 13 positions match TRBD2. Germline V gene lookup returns CDR1 SGHAT and CDR2 FQNNGV. V dropped 1 base and J dropped 5; count of bases not matched to a gene: 2. The CDR3 consists of 16 residues. In DNA form, the CDR3 reads TGTGCCAGCAGCTTAGCCGGGACTAGCGGGAACAATGAGCAGTTCTTC. Its translation is CASSLAGTSGNNEQFF.

The chain is built from TRBV11-2 and TRBJ1-4; tentative D call: TRBD1 (5 bases). The CDR3 sequence is 14 residues long. Germline V gene data show CDR1 as SGHAT and CDR2 as FQNNGV. V was shortened by 6 bases and J by 6 bases, with 14 bases between the two germline ends. The CDR3 loop reads CASSLSGGDEKLFF. The CDR3 region has the DNA TGTGCCAGCAGTCTTAGCGGGGGTGATGAAAAACTGTTTTTT.

CDR3 sequence (DNA): TGTGCCAGCAGTTTCCCGGGAGGCTACGAGCAGTACTTC. It translates to CASSFPGGYEQYF. This rearrangement joins TRBV28 to TRBJ2-7; TRBD2 matches 7 bases. With V trimmed by 3 bases and J by 3 bases, 2 bases remained unmatched. The CDR3 consists of 13 residues. Germline V CDR1 and CDR2: MDHEN, SYDVKM. Full variable domain (rest looked up from reference TRBV28 and TRBJ2-7): DVKVTQSSRYLVKRTGEKVFLECVQDMDHENMFWYRQDPGLGLRLIYFSYDVKMKEKGDIPEGYSVSREKKERFSLILESASTNQTSMYLCASSFPGGYEQYFGPGTRLTVT.